These 25 T cell receptor beta chains came from one sample sequenced in a study of a mutant IDH1 vaccine in newly diagnosed glioma. Clones were sequenced by immunoSEQ multiplex PCR, and TCRdb holds only the in-frame ones, with some missing. The table lists approximately 31,000 clones, roughly 80% of them singletons. The time point denotes: week 47, end of study. Topical imiquimod accompanied each vaccine dose, which consisted of 300 ug of mutant IDH1 20-mer peptide. For these TCRs, the target antigens are not known. Sequencing was performed on PBMCs, taken from a glioma patient whose treatment included an IDH1 peptide vaccine. These receptor sequences come from a young man with glioma.

This chain links TRBV23-1 with TRBJ2-6; D gene ambiguous. TRBV23-1 is an ORF for which the function is uncertain. This CDR3 is 14 amino acids long. The V and J ends lost 2 bases and 6 bases respectively, with 8 bases between them. This CDR3 is CASSQKALANVLTF. The CDR3 nucleotides are TGCGCCAGCAGTCAAAAGGCCCTGGCCAACGTCCTGACTTTC.

The V call is TRBV6-5, the J call TRBJ2-7; TRBD1 aligns across 7 bases. CDR3 length: 14 amino acids. Trimming at V came to 0 bases and at J to 6 bases, leaving 5 bases not matched to a gene. The germline V gene encodes CDR1 MNHEY and CDR2 SVGAGI. CDR3 nucleotide sequence: TGTGCCAGCAGTTACTCGACCAGGGGGACCGAGCAGTACTTC. This encodes CASSYSTRGTEQYF.

The V and J genes are TRBV7-2 and TRBJ1-5; 7 bases are shared with TRBD1. The CDR3 contains 16 residues. Germline lookup yields CDR1 SGHTA and CDR2 FQGNSA. The V gene end was trimmed by 3 bases and the J gene end by 3 bases; junction bases not matched to a gene: 8. This CDR3 reads CASSLGRQGVNQPQHF. The CDR3 DNA reads TGTGCCAGCAGCTTGGGACGGCAGGGGGTCAATCAGCCCCAGCATTTT.

This chain connects TRBV5-1 to TRBJ2-2; 10 nucleotides match TRBD2. V was pared by 5 bases and J by 2 bases, with 9 bases of the junction left unmatched. Germline values: CDR1 SGHRS, CDR2 YFSETQ. This CDR3 is 17 amino acids long. CDR3 in amino acids: CASREGLAAVNTGELFF. The CDR3 DNA reads as TGCGCCAGCAGAGAAGGACTAGCGGCCGTCAACACCGGGGAGCTGTTTTTT.

J is TRBJ2-2 and V is TRBV6-6, with TRBD2 matching 10 bases. Trimming at V came to 10 bases and at J to 4 bases, leaving 3 bases not matched to a gene. Germline CDR1 is MNHNY and CDR2 is SVGAGI (reference sequence). The CDR3 is 13 residues long. CDR3 region: CATRLAGTGELFF. The CDR3 region has the DNA TGTGCCACCCGACTAGCGGGCACCGGGGAGCTGTTTTTT.

The V and J genes are TRBV10-3 and TRBJ2-7; TRBD2 agrees at 7 bases. J lost 7 bases, V lost 4 bases, and 7 bases had no gene match. Germline V gene data show CDR1 as ENHRY and CDR2 as SYGVKD. CDR3 size: 13 residues. This CDR3 is CAISGGSNSEQYF. The CDR3 DNA is TGTGCCATCAGTGGCGGGAGTAATAGTGAGCAGTACTTC.

This clone was observed a single time. This chain links TRBV9 with TRBJ2-7, with D possibly matching TRBD2 (7 bases). The V gene's germline CDR1 is SGDLS and CDR2 YYNGEE. V lost 0 bases and J 7 bases, leaving 23 bases between the germline ends. There are 17 residues in the CDR3. CDR3: CASSVVGRGAGLGEQYF. The CDR3 DNA sequence: TGTGCCAGCAGCGTAGTGGGGAGGGGGGCAGGACTGGGGGAGCAGTACTTC.

This clone was seen only a few times. The V gene is TRBV6-1, the J gene TRBJ1-1; D not resolved. Trimming cost V 2 bases and J 5 bases, with 6 bases left between them. The CDR3 is 12 residues long. The V gene's germline CDR1 is MNHNS and CDR2 SASEGT. The CDR3 protein is CASSESSTEAFF. CDR3 DNA: TGTGCCAGCAGTGAATCTTCAACTGAAGCTTTCTTT.

The genes are TRBV7-9 and TRBJ1-2; perhaps TRBD1 as D (6 bases). This CDR3 comprises 15 residues. Germline-derived CDR1 and CDR2 are SEHNR and FQNEAQ (reference sequence). The germline V and J ends were trimmed by 1 base and 9 bases, with 18 bases remaining between them. The chain's CDR3 is CASSLGSNRDVSYTF. The DNA of the CDR3 is TGTGCCAGCAGCTTAGGGTCTAACAGGGATGTCAGCTACACCTTC.

Here the CDR3 DNA reads TGCGCCAGCAGCCTTCGATTCTCCGAGGTCCTGGATACGCAGTATTTT. This codes for CASSLRFSEVLDTQYF. The chain links TRBV5-1 to TRBJ2-3; no definite D call. Per germline, CDR1 SGHRS and CDR2 YFSETQ. This CDR3 comprises 16 residues. Trimming removed 4 bases at V and 6 bases at J, with 21 bases between. Together with reference TRBV5-1 and TRBJ2-3, the CDR3 gives the full variable domain: KAGVTQTPRYLIKTRGQQVTLSCSPISGHRSVSWYQQTPGQGLQFLFEYFSETQRNKGNFPGRFSGRQFSNSRSEMNVSTLELGDSALYLCASSLRFSEVLDTQYFGPGTRLTVL.

V gene TRBV5-4 combines with J gene TRBJ1-1, with 10 nucleotides matching TRBD1. The CDR3 runs to 15 residues. Per germline, CDR1 SGHNT and CDR2 YYREEE (reference sequence). V trimming: 8 bases; J trimming: 3 bases; junction bases outside the gene matches: 10. The CDR3 DNA reads TGTGCCAGTCGGAGGGGACAGGGGTGGGACACTGAAGCTTTCTTT. This codes for CASRRGQGWDTEAFF.

The rearrangement uses TRBV5-1 and TRBJ1-3; 7 bases map to TRBD1. Germline loops: CDR1 SGHRS, CDR2 YFSETQ. CDR3 length: 15 amino acids. With V trimmed by 4 bases and J by 8 bases, 12 bases remained unmatched. CDR3 amino acids: CASSPDEDRADTIYF. The CDR3 bases are TGCGCCAGCAGCCCGGACGAAGACAGGGCGGACACCATATATTTT.

The chain couples TRBV2 to TRBJ1-1; D may be TRBD1 (5 bases). CDR3 length equals 14 residues. Germline CDR1 is SNHLY and CDR2 is FYNNEI. V was cut by 4 bases and J by 2 bases, with 11 bases left in between. CDR3 in amino acids: CASSAGTANTEAFF. The DNA of the CDR3 is TGTGCCAGCAGTGCCGGGACGGCCAACACTGAAGCTTTCTTT.

The chain joins TRBV5-6 to TRBJ1-5, with D possibly being TRBD1 (6 bases). The length of the CDR3 is 13 residues. Germline CDR1 and CDR2: SGHDT and YYEEEE. The V gene lost 3 bases and the J gene lost 2 bases, with 6 bases spanning the gap. For the CDR3, the DNA is TGTGCCAGCAGCTCAGGGGGCAATCAGCCCCAGCATTTT. This sequence encodes CASSSGGNQPQHF. Filled out from reference TRBV5-6 and TRBJ1-5, the complete variable domain reads DAGVTQSPTHLIKTRGQQVTLRCSPKSGHDTVSWYQQALGQGPQFIFQYYEEEERQRGNFPDRFSGHQFPNYSSELNVNALLLGDSALYLCASSSGGNQPQHFGDGTRLSIL.

This chain connects TRBV5-1 to TRBJ1-1; D possibly corresponds to TRBD1 (6 bases). From germline, CDR1 is SGHRS and CDR2 YFSETQ. The CDR3 is 14 residues long. V was cut by 4 bases and J by 4 bases, with 14 bases left in between. DNA of the CDR3: TGCGCCAGCAGCACCGAACAGGGAAGCACTGAAGCTTTCTTT. Translated, it gives CASSTEQGSTEAFF.

The chain recombines TRBV4-1 with TRBJ2-1; TRBD2 aligns across 11 bases. The CDR3 consists of 18 residues. V lost 2 bases to trimming and J lost 4 bases; unmatched junction nucleotides: 10. Germline assignment: CDR1 MGHRA and CDR2 YSYEKL. Here the CDR3 DNA reads TGCGCCAGCAGCCAAACTCTAGCGGGAGGACTACCTTACAATGAGCAGTTCTTC. Translation: CASSQTLAGGLPYNEQFF.

The chain is built from TRBV30 and TRBJ1-2, with no clear D. V lost 5 bases, J lost 0 bases, and 13 bases lay in between. The CDR3 is made up of 14 amino acids. Germline assignment: CDR1 GTSNPN and CDR2 SVGIG (reference sequence). CDR3 sequence: CAWGRSEANYGYTF. The CDR3 DNA reads TGTGCCTGGGGGAGGAGTGAGGCTAACTATGGCTACACCTTC.

The V and J genes are TRBV7-2 and TRBJ1-4, with D perhaps TRBD1 (5 bases). V was clipped by 0 bases and J by 1 base, with 9 bases between them. This CDR3 contains 16 residues. Germline-derived CDR1 and CDR2 are SGHTA and FQGNSA. The CDR3 DNA is TGTGCCAGCAGCTTAGCCCCGACAGTAACTAATGAAAAACTGTTTTTT. This gives the protein CASSLAPTVTNEKLFF.

The gene calls are TRBV7-9 and TRBJ1-3; D is possibly TRBD1 (5 bases). The CDR3 runs 15 residues. CDR1 is SEHNR and CDR2 is FQNEAQ in the germline V gene (reference sequence). V was trimmed by 4 bases and J by 2 bases, leaving 12 bases between them. DNA for the CDR3: TGTGCCAGCAGCTCGACAGCCCGTACTGGAAACACCATATATTTT. This codes for CASSSTARTGNTIYF.

Points on this clone: Other DNA sequences from this sample encode an identical CDR3 as well. This sequence joins TRBV30 and TRBJ1-5, with D unclear. CDR1 is GTSNPN and CDR2 is SVGIG in the germline V gene (reference sequence). V lost 0 bases and J lost 6, with 9 bases in between. This CDR3 is built from 13 residues. The DNA of the CDR3 is TGTGCCTGGAGTGTAAAGGGAAGTCAGCCCCAGCATTTT. Its translation is CAWSVKGSQPQHF.

This clone appeared a few times. V and J are TRBV6-5 and TRBJ1-6, with 7 bases that match TRBD1. CDR1 is MNHEY, CDR2 SVGAGI, per germline. The CDR3 length is 15 residues. The V segment lost 5 bases and the J segment 9 bases; nucleotides outside the gene matches: 10. CDR3 sequence reads: CASSLQGYRSSPLHF. The CDR3 region has the DNA TGTGCCAGCAGTCTACAGGGGTACCGTAGTTCACCCCTCCACTTT.

This clone was seen just once. The gene calls are TRBV6-1 and TRBJ2-1, with a tentative D call TRBD2 (6 bases). CDR3 length equals 15 residues. The germline V and J ends were trimmed by 8 bases and 8 bases, with 22 bases remaining between them. CDR1 and CDR2 from the germline V gene are MNHNS and SASEGT. CDR3 coding DNA: TGTGCCAGCCCACCCTCTAACGTAGGAGGGGATGAGCAGTTCTTC. It encodes CASPPSNVGGDEQFF.

CDR3 in DNA: TGTGCCAGCAGCCCGGGTGGGGGCACTGAAGCTTTCTTT. It specifies CASSPGGGTEAFF. The gene calls are TRBV5-6 and TRBJ1-1, with D tentatively TRBD1 (5 bases). Germline V gene lookup returns CDR1 SGHDT and CDR2 YYEEEE. V shed 4 bases and J shed 4 bases, with 11 bases lying between them. The CDR3 runs 13 residues.

V and J are TRBV2 and TRBJ2-5; TRBD2 aligns across 12 bases. CDR1 SNHLY and CDR2 FYNNEI come from the germline V gene. Trimming took 4 bases from V and 1 from J; bases not matched to a gene: 7. This CDR3 is built from 17 residues. CDR3 loop: CASSGRGLAGIQETQYF. CDR3 nucleotides: TGTGCCAGCAGTGGCCGCGGACTAGCGGGAATCCAAGAGACCCAGTACTTC.

The chain employs TRBV7-8 and TRBJ1-1, with 7 nucleotides matching TRBD1. J lost 2 bases, V lost 1 base, and 1 base had no gene match. CDR1 SGHVS and CDR2 FQNEAQ come from the germline V gene. CDR3 size: 14 residues. CDR3 in DNA: TGTGCCAGCAGCTTAGACAGGGGTAACACTGAAGCTTTCTTT. Amino acids: CASSLDRGNTEAFF.